One sample yielded the 25 T cell receptor beta chains listed below, sequenced in a study of shared clonotypes between healthy human individuals. Sequenced by immunoSEQ multiplex PCR; TCRdb stores in-frame clones only, minus some. The sample lists over 400,000 clones, approximately 78% occurring once. Sequencing was performed on PBMCs. These receptors came from a woman aged 40-49 years in good health. Some clones in this sample may be carry-over from other donors' samples.

This clone came up a few times. This chain joins TRBV4-2 and TRBJ1-5; D is unclear. Germline CDR1 LGHNA, CDR2 YNFKEQ. There are 14 residues in the CDR3. V gave up 0 bases and J gave up 5 bases, with 8 bases separating them. The chain's CDR3 is CASSQEPQHQPQHF. CDR3 DNA: TGTGCCAGCAGCCAAGAGCCACAGCATCAGCCCCAGCATTTT.

This clone was seen only once. The chain joins TRBV19 to TRBJ1-5; D is unclear. Germline V gene sequence: CDR1 LNHDA, CDR2 SQIVND (reference sequence). V was trimmed by 4 bases and J by 10 bases, leaving 17 bases between them. This CDR3 region has 14 residues. The CDR3 loop reads CASSKEGEAGPQHF. CDR3 nucleotide sequence: TGTGCCAGTAGTAAAGAGGGCGAAGCGGGACCCCAGCATTTT.

This clone showed up just a few times. The gene calls are TRBV9 and TRBJ2-7; possibly TRBD2 for D (6 bases). The V gene's germline CDR1 is SGDLS and CDR2 YYNGEE. CDR3 length: 14 residues. The V end was cut by 2 bases, the J end by 5 bases, with 14 bases between. CDR3 region: CASSVGSSPHEQYF. The CDR3 region has the DNA TGTGCCAGCAGCGTCGGGAGTTCTCCCCACGAGCAGTACTTC.

The V gene is TRBV7-6, the J gene TRBJ2-7, with D perhaps given as TRBD1 or TRBD2 (5 bases each). This CDR3 has 13 amino acids. From germline, CDR1 is SGHVS and CDR2 FNYEAQ. V dropped 1 base and J dropped 5 bases, with 9 bases sitting between them. The CDR3 sequence: CASSLERGDEQYF. The CDR3 coding sequence is TGTGCCAGCAGCTTAGAACGGGGCGACGAGCAGTACTTC. The full variable domain, with the rest looked up from reference TRBV7-6 and TRBJ2-7, is GAGVSQSPRYKVTKRGQDVALRCDPISGHVSLYWYRQALGQGPEFLTYFNYEAQQDKSGLPNDRFSAERPEGSISTLTIQRTEQRDSAMYRCASSLERGDEQYFGPGTRLTVT.

V is TRBV6-4 and J is TRBJ2-2; weak D call: TRBD1 (5 bases). Trimming stripped 2 bases from V and 4 bases from J, with 5 bases between. This CDR3 is 13 amino acids long. The germline CDR1 and CDR2 sequences are MRHNA and SNTAGT. This CDR3 is CASSDDSTGELFF. CDR3 coding DNA: TGTGCCAGCAGTGACGACAGCACCGGGGAGCTGTTTTTT.

The rearrangement uses TRBV11-2 and TRBJ2-5; D might be TRBD1 (7 bases). This CDR3 spans 16 amino acids. In germline, CDR1 is SGHAT, CDR2 FQNNGV. V was clipped by 1 base and J by 2 bases, with 14 bases between them. Here the CDR3 DNA reads TGTGCCAGCAGCTTAGGCGTCAGGGGGGTTCAAGAGACCCAGTACTTC. As protein: CASSLGVRGVQETQYF. Full variable domain (outside the CDR3, taken from reference TRBV11-2 and TRBJ2-5): EAGVAQSPRYKIIEKRQSVAFWCNPISGHATLYWYQQILGQGPKLLIQFQNNGVVDDSQLPKDRFSAERLKGVDSTLKIQPAKLEDSAVYLCASSLGVRGVQETQYFGPGTRLLVL.

This sequence joins TRBV5-3 and TRBJ2-7, with D hard to call. TRBV5-3 is an ORF; its function is uncertain. Trimming took 5 bases from V and 3 from J, leaving 6 bases between them. The CDR3 extends over 11 amino acids. CDR3: CARRLFYEQYF. The CDR3 coding sequence is TGTGCCAGAAGACTGTTCTACGAGCAGTACTTC.

The V gene is TRBV5-5, the J gene TRBJ2-1, with TRBD2 identical over 12 bases. The trim removed 6 bases at V and 8 bases at J, leaving 12 bases unmatched. This CDR3 contains 16 residues. Germline V lookup: CDR1 SGHKS, CDR2 YYEKEE (reference sequence). The CDR3 region has the DNA TGTGCCAGCACCGTCGCCCGGACTAGCGGGACCGATGAGCAGTTCTTC. Translation: CASTVARTSGTDEQFF.

The rearrangement joins TRBV6-1 to TRBJ2-7; 7 positions agree with TRBD1. CDR1 and CDR2 (germline): MNHNS, SASEGT. Losses at the gene ends were 5 bases for V and 0 bases for J; bases not matched to a gene: 7. This CDR3 spans 15 amino acids. CDR3 protein: CASSIRDRGSYEQYF. DNA for the CDR3: TGTGCCAGCAGTATCCGGGACAGAGGCTCCTACGAGCAGTACTTC.

This clone has a single count. The genes are TRBV25-1 and TRBJ2-7; no reliable D call. The V gene's germline CDR1 is MGHDK and CDR2 SYGVNS. The ends were cut back, 3 bases at V and 2 bases at J, with 8 bases in the middle. The CDR3 length is 13 residues. The CDR3 here is CASSDYRTYEQYF. In DNA form, the CDR3 reads TGTGCCAGCAGTGATTACAGAACCTACGAGCAGTACTTC.

The chain has TRBV28 and TRBJ2-3, with TRBD2 matching 11 bases. The CDR3 is 16 amino acids. Germline CDR1 MDHEN, CDR2 SYDVKM. Trimming cost V 5 bases and J 3 bases; bases outside gene matches: 7. The CDR3 loop is CASSLDSGRVTDTQYF. The CDR3 DNA reads TGTGCCAGCAGTCTAGATAGCGGGAGGGTTACAGATACGCAGTATTTT.

This sequence joins TRBV28 and TRBJ1-6; perhaps TRBD1 as D (5 bases). This CDR3 is 21 amino acids long. The germline V gene has CDR1 MDHEN and CDR2 SYDVKM. V was shortened by 3 bases and J by 8 bases, with 32 bases between the two germline ends. The CDR3 loop is CASSLSNYFLREGETDSPLHF. In nucleotides, the CDR3 is TGTGCCAGCAGTTTGTCCAACTATTTCCTCCGGGAAGGGGAAACGGATTCACCCCTCCACTTT.

This chain connects TRBV18 to TRBJ1-2; TRBD1 agrees at 9 bases. Germline CDR1 is KGHSH and CDR2 is LQKENI. V trimming: 5 bases; J trimming: 4 bases; junction bases outside the gene matches: 8. This CDR3 is built from 15 residues. The CDR3 DNA reads TGTGCCAGCTCAAGAGGGACAGGGACTACCTATGGCTACACCTTC. This translates into CASSRGTGTTYGYTF.

V usage is TRBV20-1 and J usage is TRBJ1-1, with D hard to call. The CDR3 loop spans 11 amino acids. V gave up 1 base and J gave up 6 bases, with 6 bases separating them. Germline loops: CDR1 DFQATT, CDR2 SNEGSKA (reference sequence). CDR3 residues: CSARGRPEAFF. The CDR3 DNA sequence: TGCAGTGCTAGAGGGAGGCCTGAAGCTTTCTTT.

The chain employs TRBV7-6 and TRBJ2-5, with TRBD2 matching over 14 bases. Germline-derived CDR1 and CDR2 are SGHVS and FNYEAQ. The CDR3 loop spans 15 amino acids. V gave up 5 bases and J gave up 2 bases; unmatched junction bases: 1. This CDR3 is CASSRLAGGQETQYF. DNA of the CDR3: TGTGCCAGCAGCCGACTAGCGGGAGGGCAAGAGACCCAGTACTTC.

The genes are TRBV25-1 and TRBJ1-2; D uncertain. The CDR3 spans 16 residues. Germline lookup yields CDR1 MGHDK and CDR2 SYGVNS. V lost 3 bases to trimming and J lost 1 base, with 15 bases between them. The CDR3 sequence is CASSESRQKSNYGYTF. The DNA of the CDR3 is TGTGCCAGCAGTGAGTCCCGACAAAAAAGTAACTATGGCTACACCTTC.

The chain carries TRBV6-6 and TRBJ1-2; 7 bases line up with TRBD1. V dropped 10 bases and J dropped 3; count of bases not matched to a gene: 2. The CDR3 length is 11 residues. Germline CDR1 and CDR2: MNHNY and SVGAGI (reference sequence). CDR3 in amino acids: CATTGYYGYTF. The CDR3, as DNA: TGTGCCACGACAGGGTACTATGGCTACACCTTC.

The chain employs TRBV6-6 and TRBJ1-2; TRBD1 might be the D (6 bases). This CDR3 has 12 amino acids. Between the trimmed V and J ends, which lost 5 bases and 5 bases, there was a span of 9 bases. The V gene's germline CDR1 is MNHNY and CDR2 SVGAGI (reference sequence). Written as DNA, the CDR3 is TGTGCCAGCAGTCAAGGGACATATGGCTACACCTTC. Residues: CASSQGTYGYTF.

The V gene is TRBV6-1, the J gene TRBJ2-2; D is undetermined. This CDR3 contains 13 residues. Trimming took 7 bases from V and 1 from J, leaving 7 bases between them. CDR1 MNHNS and CDR2 SASEGT come from the germline V gene. Here the CDR3 DNA reads TGTGCCAGCAACCGACAGAACACCGGGGAGCTGTTTTTT. Protein sequence: CASNRQNTGELFF.

The rearrangement joins TRBV18 to TRBJ1-1, with no clear D. This CDR3 has 13 residues. Germline CDR1 and CDR2: KGHSH and LQKENI. The V and J ends lost 4 bases and 2 bases respectively, with 8 bases between them. In DNA, the CDR3 is TGTGCCAGCTCACTGGGCAGCAACACTGAAGCTTTCTTT. Residues: CASSLGSNTEAFF.

This rearrangement joins TRBV7-2 to TRBJ2-5; D not certain. CDR1 and CDR2 from the germline V gene are SGHTA and FQGNSA. The CDR3 runs to 14 residues. Deletions cut 2 bases from V and 3 bases from J, with 10 bases between. The CDR3 nucleotides are TGTGCCAGCAGCTTAATGGGTGGCGAAGAGACCCAGTACTTC. Protein sequence: CASSLMGGEETQYF.

V and J are TRBV9 and TRBJ2-2, with TRBD2 matching over 10 bases. Germline V gives CDR1 SGDLS, CDR2 YYNGEE. This CDR3 is 14 amino acids long. Trimming took 3 bases from V and 6 from J; bases not matched to a gene: 2. The CDR3 region is CASSASGRSGELFF. For the CDR3, the DNA is TGTGCCAGCAGCGCTAGCGGGAGATCCGGGGAGCTGTTTTTT. Looking up the rest from reference TRBV9 and TRBJ2-2 gives the full variable domain: DSGVTQTPKHLITATGQRVTLRCSPRSGDLSVYWYQQSLDQGLQFLIQYYNGEERAKGNILERFSAQQFPDLHSELNLSSLELGDSALYFCASSASGRSGELFFGEGSRLTVL.

The chain is built from TRBV5-1 and TRBJ2-6; 13 nucleotides align to TRBD2. The CDR3 sequence is 20 residues long. Trimming removed 4 bases from V and 7 bases from J; junction bases left unmatched: 17. CDR1 is SGHRS and CDR2 is YFSETQ in the germline V gene. CDR3 amino acids: CASSPEGLAGASLGANVLTF. Here the CDR3 DNA reads TGCGCCAGCAGCCCGGAAGGACTAGCGGGAGCTTCCCTAGGCGCCAACGTCCTGACTTTC.

The rearrangement links TRBV28 to TRBJ1-3; D is uncertain. The CDR3 consists of 15 residues. In germline, CDR1 is MDHEN, CDR2 SYDVKM. V lost 4 bases and J 0 bases, leaving 10 bases between the germline ends. The CDR3 coding sequence is TGTGCCAGCAGTTCGCCATCAGCCTCTGGAAACACCATATATTTT. This codes for CASSSPSASGNTIYF. Based on the CDR3 plus reference TRBV28 and TRBJ1-3, the full variable domain is DVKVTQSSRYLVKRTGEKVFLECVQDMDHENMFWYRQDPGLGLRLIYFSYDVKMKEKGDIPEGYSVSREKKERFSLILESASTNQTSMYLCASSSPSASGNTIYFGEGSWLTVV.

V and J are TRBV11-2 and TRBJ2-5; 7 bases match TRBD1. Germline V lookup: CDR1 SGHAT, CDR2 FQNNGV. With V trimmed by 4 bases and J by 2 bases, 1 base remained unmatched. The CDR3 loop spans 13 amino acids. CDR3 in amino acids: CASSSGQQETQYF. As DNA, the CDR3 is TGTGCCAGCAGCTCGGGACAGCAAGAGACCCAGTACTTC.